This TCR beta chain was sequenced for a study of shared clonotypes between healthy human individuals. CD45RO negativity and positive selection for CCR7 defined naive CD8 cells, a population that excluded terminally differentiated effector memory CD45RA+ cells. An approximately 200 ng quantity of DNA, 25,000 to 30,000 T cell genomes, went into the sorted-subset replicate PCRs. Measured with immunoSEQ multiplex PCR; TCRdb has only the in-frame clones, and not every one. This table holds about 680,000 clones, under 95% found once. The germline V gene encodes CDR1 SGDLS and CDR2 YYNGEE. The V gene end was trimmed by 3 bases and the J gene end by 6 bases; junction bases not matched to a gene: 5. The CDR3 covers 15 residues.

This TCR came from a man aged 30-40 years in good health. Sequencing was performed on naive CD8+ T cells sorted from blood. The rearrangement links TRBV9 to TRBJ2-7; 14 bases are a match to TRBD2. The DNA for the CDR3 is TGTGCCAGCAGCGGACTAGCGGGAGGGCCGGTCGAGCAGTACTTC. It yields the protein CASSGLAGGPVEQYF.